The present TCR beta chain was sequenced within a study of T cells in Graves' hyperthyroidism and ophthalmopathy. Participants, patients aged 18 to 65, had newly diagnosed hyperthyroidism with a duration under 2 months. Remarks on this clonotype: This may be a read error, as it is one base from a much larger clone.

Using RNA transcripts as the source, TCR beta CDR3 regions were amplified. The TCR CDR3 was amplified in a first-round RT-PCR using the HTBI primer set. TCRdb reprocessed the multiplex PCR reads via MiXCR and lists one record per CDR3 protein. The sample lists some 420,000 distinct CDR3 sequences, roughly an eighth occurring once. The CDR3 length is 15 residues. Trimming left V 5 bases short and J 1 base short, with 17 bases between. CDR1 is DFQATT and CDR2 is SNEGSKA in the germline V gene (reference sequence). The sequence was obtained from a woman between 18 and 29 years old with Graves' hyperthyroidism. This chain connects TRBV20-1 to TRBJ1-2; D is unresolved. Sequenced material: blood. CDR3 DNA sequence: TGCAGTGCTGGTTCCCGGGCAGCGAGTAACTATGGCTACACCTTC. Protein: CSAGSRAASNYGYTF.